One TCR beta chain is described in this entry. From germline, CDR1 is MNHEY and CDR2 SMNVEV (reference sequence). The CDR3 extends over 16 amino acids. Trimming took 5 bases from V and 2 from J; bases not matched to a gene: 9. Enrolled during active infection, Seattle patients were then followed longitudinally. This specimen belongs to a study of blood T cell repertoires in COVID-19. Study-level information: Specimens from acute and convalescent COVID-19 originated in the United States, Italy and Spain. PBMCs, B-cell-depleted T cells, or T cells were the source of the cDNA or gDNA that made up the material.

In the study's own analysis: Estimates of nucleated cell counts were drawn from the amplification of reference gene primers. The data were produced by immunoSEQ multiplex PCR, yet TCRdb's version contains in-frame clones alone and is incomplete. V, J and clone size are those of that table, while D and trimming were read from the DNA. This sample yields approximately 350,000 clones, of which 88% are seen a single time; more than 5.5% belongs to the top ten. J is TRBJ1-3 and V is TRBV27, with TRBD1 matching 7 bases. Sequencing used peripheral blood. The sequence came from a woman in her sixties or seventies with COVID-19, enrolled during active disease. CDR3 bases: TGTGCCAGCAGTCCACCACCGACAGGGCCTGGAAACACCATATATTTT. Its protein is CASSPPPTGPGNTIYF.